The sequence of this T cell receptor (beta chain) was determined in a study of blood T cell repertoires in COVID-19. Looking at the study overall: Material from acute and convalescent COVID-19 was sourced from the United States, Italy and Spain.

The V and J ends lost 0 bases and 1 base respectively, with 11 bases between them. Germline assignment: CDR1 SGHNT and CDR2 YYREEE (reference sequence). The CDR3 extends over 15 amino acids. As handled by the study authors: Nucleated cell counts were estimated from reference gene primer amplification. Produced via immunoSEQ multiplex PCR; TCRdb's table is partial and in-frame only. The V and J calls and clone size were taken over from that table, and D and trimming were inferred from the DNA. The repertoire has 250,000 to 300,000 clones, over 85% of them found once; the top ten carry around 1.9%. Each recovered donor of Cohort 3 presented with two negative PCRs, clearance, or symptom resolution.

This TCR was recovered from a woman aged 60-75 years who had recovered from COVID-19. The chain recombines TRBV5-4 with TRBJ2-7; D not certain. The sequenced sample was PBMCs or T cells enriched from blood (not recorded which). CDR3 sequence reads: CASSLVPDQSYEQYF. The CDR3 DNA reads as TGTGCCAGCAGCTTGGTCCCAGATCAATCCTACGAGCAGTACTTC. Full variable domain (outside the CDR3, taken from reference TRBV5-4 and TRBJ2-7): ETGVTQSPTHLIKTRGQQVTLRCSSQSGHNTVSWYQQALGQGPQFIFQYYREEENGRGNFPPRFSGLQFPNYSSELNVNALELDDSALYLCASSLVPDQSYEQYFGPGTRLTVT.